This TCR beta chain was retrieved from a study of T cell responses to AZD1222 COVID-19 vaccine. The table came from immunoSEQ multiplex PCR; TCRdb's copy has only in-frame clones and leaves some out. The sample lists 100,000 to 150,000 clones, 90% seen once, with approximately 7.9% in the top ten. Concerning this clone: Its antigen is unidentified.

The study's findings and limits: The sample set comprised mostly white British donors with more females, and clonal diversity was possibly underestimated. Sampled repertoires all dated from after the peak T cell response. Spike-wide coverage was observed for vaccine-associated CD4 TCRs, with dominant responses at 160-218 and 743-854.

The germline CDR1 and CDR2 sequences are MNHEY and SVGEGT. The CDR3 contains 14 residues. With 6 bases removed from V and 8 bases from J, the gap between germline ends came to 19 bases. The source is an adult in good health. The starting material was peripheral blood, obtained on day 0 of AZD1222 vaccination. The V gene is TRBV6-2 or TRBV6-3, the J gene TRBJ1-2; D is perhaps TRBD1 (6 bases). Here the CDR3 reads CASSPTGGPRGYTF. The DNA of the CDR3 is TGTGCCAGCAGCCCCACGGGGGGGCCCCGCGGCTACACCTTC.